This T cell receptor beta chain was identified in a study of cytomegalovirus exposure and HLA in healthy donors. PCR primers comprised 60 Vbeta and 13 Jbeta primers. This table comes from immunoSEQ multiplex PCR, and its TCRdb copy is limited to in-frame clones, with some not included. The sample has about 170,000 clones; over 70% are singletons. The CDR3 extends over 18 amino acids. V was trimmed by 3 bases and J by 2 bases, leaving 23 bases between them. Germline CDR1 and CDR2: SGDLS and YYNGEE. This sequence joins TRBV9 and TRBJ1-1; TRBD1 is a possible D gene (5 bases). This TCR was sampled from a woman in her fifties or sixties in good health and CMV-seropositive. The source material was PBMCs. The DNA of the CDR3 is TGTGCCAGCAGCGGGGGGGTTAACGGGTACGGCTTTAACACTGAAGCTTTCTTT. This codes for CASSGGVNGYGFNTEAFF. Combining the CDR3 with reference TRBV9 and TRBJ1-1 gives the whole variable domain DSGVTQTPKHLITATGQRVTLRCSPRSGDLSVYWYQQSLDQGLQFLIQYYNGEERAKGNILERFSAQQFPDLHSELNLSSLELGDSALYFCASSGGVNGYGFNTEAFFGQGTRLTVV.